This T cell receptor beta chain was observed in a study of shared T cell receptors in the human thymus. The germline V gene encodes CDR1 SGHTA and CDR2 FQGNSA. V was pared by 1 base and J by 3 bases, with 13 bases between. This CDR3 has 15 amino acids. Using immunoSEQ multiplex PCR, the repertoire was profiled, and TCRdb retains in-frame clones only, with some absent. The sample shows hundreds of thousands of clones, around 87% of them seen only once. This same sample was also taken into another study, of human thymus T cells. According to that study: Both thymic and peripheral blood repertoires showed apparently biased V and J usage.

The TCR originated in a boy younger than two with a congenital heart defect. The specimen sequenced was thymocytes. V is TRBV7-2 and J is TRBJ2-7; no clear D gene. CDR3 amino acids: CASSLGSGKNYEQYF. As DNA, the CDR3 is TGTGCCAGCAGCTTAGGGTCAGGTAAAAACTACGAGCAGTACTTC. Full variable domain (outside the CDR3, taken from reference TRBV7-2 and TRBJ2-7): GAGVSQSPSNKVTEKGKDVELRCDPISGHTALYWYRQSLGQGLEFLIYFQGNSAPDKSGLPSDRFSAERTGGSVSTLTIQRTQQEDSAVYLCASSLGSGKNYEQYFGPGTRLTVT.